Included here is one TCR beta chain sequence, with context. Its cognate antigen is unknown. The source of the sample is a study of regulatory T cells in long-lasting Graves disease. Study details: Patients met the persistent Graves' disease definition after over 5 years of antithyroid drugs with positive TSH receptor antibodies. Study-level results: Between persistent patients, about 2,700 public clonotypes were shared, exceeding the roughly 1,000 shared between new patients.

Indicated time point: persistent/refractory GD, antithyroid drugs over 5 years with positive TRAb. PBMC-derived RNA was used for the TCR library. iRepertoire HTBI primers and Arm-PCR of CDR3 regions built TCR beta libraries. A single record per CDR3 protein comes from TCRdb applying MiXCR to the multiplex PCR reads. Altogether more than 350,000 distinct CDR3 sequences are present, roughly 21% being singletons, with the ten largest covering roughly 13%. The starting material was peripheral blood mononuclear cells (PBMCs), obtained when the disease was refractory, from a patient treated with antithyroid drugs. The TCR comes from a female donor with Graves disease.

The CDR3 here is CASSGQGGRFDGYTF. Written as DNA, the CDR3 is TGCGCCAGCAGCGGACAGGGTGGGCGCTTTGATGGCTACACCTTC. The chain has TRBV5-1 and TRBJ1-2, with 8 bases aligning to TRBD1. Germline assignment: CDR1 SGHRS and CDR2 YFSETQ. CDR3 length: 15 amino acids. V dropped 4 bases and J dropped 6; count of bases not matched to a gene: 11.